The source of this TCR beta chain is a study of CD8 T cells in ankylosing spondylitis. Molecular-barcoded quantitative 5'-RACE produced these TCR beta libraries. One entry per CDR3 protein, called by TCRdb with MiXCR from the 5' RACE reads. The data hold over 150,000 distinct CDR3 sequences, with 15% to 20% observed a single time. Regarding the study as a whole: What appeared characteristic of ankylosing spondylitis blood was a TCR beta motif of 7 or 8 highly homologous variants.

This clonotype was recorded once. Antigen unknown. V was clipped by 7 bases and J by 7 bases, with 16 bases between them. The CDR3 is 13 residues long. Input material: blood, either unsorted or a sorted T cell fraction (not recorded which). J is TRBJ1-2 and V is TRBV12-3 or TRBV12-4, with D perhaps matching TRBD1 (6 bases). The receptor comes from a male donor under 30 with ankylosing spondylitis or in good health (not recorded which). CDR3 loop: CASTTGGPGGYTF. In DNA, the CDR3 is TGTGCCAGCACCACCGGGGGGCCGGGTGGCTACACCTTC.